Listed here are 14 T cell receptor beta chains from one sample, sequenced in a study of response to subunit inactivated influenza vaccine. TCRdb called the RT-PCR reads again in MiXCR, with one record for every CDR3 protein. The table lists hundreds of thousands of distinct CDR3 sequences, about 15% of them singletons. This specimen was PBMCs from blood, taken approximately 15 days before vaccination. The receptors stem from a man in his fifties or sixties who received an inactivated influenza vaccine.

This chain uses TRBV6-1 with TRBJ1-5; no definite D call. CDR1 is MNHNS and CDR2 is SASEGT in the germline V gene. The CDR3 contains 15 residues. V lost 3 bases and J lost 5, with 14 bases in between. The CDR3 nucleotides read TGTGCCAGCAGTGAGCGCAGAGGTGTTGATCAGCCCCAGCATTTT. As protein: CASSERRGVDQPQHF.

This chain links TRBV7-9 with TRBJ2-6; D remains unclear. Germline values: CDR1 SEHNR, CDR2 FQNEAQ (reference sequence). This CDR3 has 15 amino acids. Trimming took off 3 bases at V and 0 bases at J, with 6 bases between the two ends. The chain's CDR3 is CASSFVASGANVLTF. The DNA of the CDR3 is TGTGCCAGCAGCTTCGTTGCCTCTGGGGCCAACGTCCTGACTTTC.

The J gene is TRBJ1-1, the V gene TRBV25-1; 8 positions agree with TRBD1. Germline trimming cut 3 bases from V and 5 bases from J; bases unmatched to any gene: 5. The germline CDR1 and CDR2 sequences are MGHDK and SYGVNS. The CDR3 contains 14 residues. The CDR3 nucleotides read TGTGCCAGCAGTGAGACGACAGGGGAAACTGAAGCTTTCTTT. As protein: CASSETTGETEAFF. The variable domain in full, completed from reference TRBV25-1 and TRBJ1-1, reads EADIYQTPRYLVIGTGKKITLECSQTMGHDKMYWYQQDPGMELHLIHYSYGVNSTEKGDLSSESTVSRIRTEHFPLTLESARPSHTSQYLCASSETTGETEAFFGQGTRLTVV.

The rearrangement links TRBV7-9 to TRBJ2-7; 7 nucleotides agree with TRBD1. The CDR3 consists of 15 residues. Germline trimming cut 2 bases from V and 2 bases from J; bases unmatched to any gene: 6. Germline V gene lookup returns CDR1 SEHNR and CDR2 FQNEAQ (reference sequence). CDR3 DNA sequence: TGTGCCAGCAGCTTACGCACAGGGGAAACCTACGAGCAGTACTTC. It specifies CASSLRTGETYEQYF. The full variable domain, its missing parts supplied by reference TRBV7-9 and TRBJ2-7, is DTGVSQNPRHKITKRGQNVTFRCDPISEHNRLYWYRQTLGQGPEFLTYFQNEAQLEKSRLLSDRFSAERPKGSFSTLEIQRTEQGDSAMYLCASSLRTGETYEQYFGPGTRLTVT.

This clonotype was detected a few times. This chain uses TRBV28 with TRBJ2-1; D may be TRBD1 (6 bases). CDR1 and CDR2 (germline): MDHEN, SYDVKM. The CDR3 consists of 12 residues. The V and J ends lost 7 bases and 6 bases respectively, with 10 bases between them. The chain's CDR3 is CASTGTFNEQFF. In DNA form, the CDR3 reads TGTGCCAGCACCGGGACATTCAATGAGCAGTTCTTC.

This clonotype was seen a few times. The gene calls are TRBV6-2 or TRBV6-3 and TRBJ2-1, with D perhaps matching TRBD1 (6 bases). Per germline, CDR1 MNHEY and CDR2 SVGEGT. V lost 4 bases to trimming and J lost 4 bases, with 17 bases between them. The CDR3 is made up of 16 amino acids. For the CDR3, the DNA is TGTGCCAGCAGTTCTTATCAGGGGACCTATTACAATGAGCAGTTCTTC. Its translation: CASSSYQGTYYNEQFF.

The rearrangement links TRBV4-1 to TRBJ2-7; tentative D call: TRBD1 (5 bases). This CDR3 region has 13 residues. Trimming pared 1 base from V and 6 bases from J, leaving 10 bases between. In germline, CDR1 is MGHRA, CDR2 YSYEKL. The CDR3 bases are TGCGCCAGCAGCCAAGGTAAAGGGGTCGAGCAGTACTTC. Translation: CASSQGKGVEQYF.

This clonotype was seen just once. The chain is built from TRBV7-2 and TRBJ2-2, with D maybe TRBD2 (6 bases). The V and J ends lost 5 bases and 6 bases respectively, with 13 bases between them. The germline V gene has CDR1 SGHTA and CDR2 FQGNSA. The CDR3 totals 14 residues. CDR3 region: CASSPPGVPGELFF. The CDR3 bases are TGTGCCAGCAGCCCGCCGGGAGTGCCCGGGGAGCTGTTTTTT. Based on the CDR3 plus reference TRBV7-2 and TRBJ2-2, the full variable domain is GAGVSQSPSNKVTEKGKDVELRCDPISGHTALYWYRQSLGQGLEFLIYFQGNSAPDKSGLPSDRFSAERTGGSVSTLTIQRTQQEDSAVYLCASSPPGVPGELFFGEGSRLTVL.

This clonotype was counted a few times. The CDR3 nucleotides read TGCAGCGGATCAGGGGGCACTGAAGCTTTCTTT. It specifies CSGSGGTEAFF. V gene TRBV29-1 combines with J gene TRBJ1-1, with 7 nucleotides matching TRBD1. Germline V CDR1 and CDR2: SQVTM, ANQGSEA. The CDR3 extends over 11 amino acids. V trimming: 7 bases; J trimming: 4 bases; junction bases outside the gene matches: 3.

A single count supports this clonotype. This chain connects TRBV4-3 to TRBJ2-1; possible D gene TRBD2, 5 bases. The CDR3 extends over 15 amino acids. Germline V gives CDR1 LGHNA, CDR2 YSLEER. V lost 0 bases to trimming and J lost 6 bases, with 12 bases between them. The CDR3 region has the DNA TGCGCCAGCAGCCAAGATCCAGCGGCAACCAATGAGCAGTTCTTC. Protein product: CASSQDPAATNEQFF.

This clonotype was observed at least ten times. J is TRBJ2-5 and V is TRBV20-1, with 8 bases lining up with TRBD1. This CDR3 spans 13 amino acids. Per the germline V gene, CDR1 is DFQATT and CDR2 is SNEGSKA (reference sequence). The V segment lost 6 bases and the J segment 4 bases; nucleotides outside the gene matches: 7. The CDR3 reads CSANTGGLETQYF. The CDR3 nucleotides are TGCAGTGCAAACACAGGGGGACTAGAGACCCAGTACTTC.

V gene TRBV5-1 combines with J gene TRBJ2-3; tentatively, D is TRBD1 or TRBD2 (5 bases each). The ends were cut back, 4 bases at V and 2 bases at J, with 14 bases in the middle. From germline, CDR1 is SGHRS and CDR2 YFSETQ. The CDR3 length is 15 residues. The CDR3 DNA reads as TGCGCCAGCAGCCGAGAAAGGGGACCCACAGATACGCAGTATTTT. Its protein is CASSRERGPTDTQYF. The full variable domain, completed using reference TRBV5-1 and TRBJ2-3, is KAGVTQTPRYLIKTRGQQVTLSCSPISGHRSVSWYQQTPGQGLQFLFEYFSETQRNKGNFPGRFSGRQFSNSRSEMNVSTLELGDSALYLCASSRERGPTDTQYFGPGTRLTVL.

The gene calls are TRBV3-1 and TRBJ2-7, with D perhaps matching TRBD2 (6 bases). The ends were cut back, 0 bases at V and 4 bases at J, with 28 bases in the middle. This CDR3 region has 20 residues. From germline, CDR1 is LGHDT and CDR2 YNNKEL (reference sequence). The CDR3 is CASSQEELRQDIRELYEQYF. The CDR3 coding sequence is TGTGCCAGCAGCCAAGAGGAGCTTAGGCAAGACATTCGGGAGTTATACGAGCAGTACTTC.

This chain uses TRBV4-2 with TRBJ2-7; D is perhaps TRBD2 (6 bases). CDR3 size: 15 residues. Per the germline V gene, CDR1 is LGHNA and CDR2 is YNFKEQ. V was shortened by 4 bases and J by 6 bases, with 19 bases between the two germline ends. The CDR3 protein is CASSPYWGEVAEQYF. CDR3 coding DNA: TGTGCCAGCAGCCCATATTGGGGGGAGGTAGCCGAGCAGTACTTC.